The 18 T cell receptor beta chains listed next were all sequenced from one sample in a study of cytomegalovirus exposure and HLA in healthy donors. PCR was performed using 60 Vbeta and 13 Jbeta primers. The protocol was immunoSEQ multiplex PCR, while the TCRdb copy is restricted to in-frame clones and leaves out a portion. The sample includes approximately 160,000 clones, 80% seen only once; the top ten take approximately 10%. The sequenced material came from PBMCs. These receptors were collected from a man younger than 35 in good health and CMV-seropositive.

This chain links TRBV7-3 with TRBJ2-2, with 7 bases identical to TRBD1. Germline trimming cut 3 bases from V and 4 bases from J; bases unmatched to any gene: 2. Germline V gene lookup returns CDR1 SGHTA and CDR2 FQGTGA. The CDR3 has 14 amino acids. CDR3 protein: CASSLTGSTGELFF. The CDR3 DNA reads as TGTGCCAGCAGCTTGACAGGGTCCACCGGGGAGCTGTTTTTT. Using reference TRBV7-3 and TRBJ2-2 for the parts outside the CDR3, the full variable domain is GAGVSQTPSNKVTEKGKYVELRCDPISGHTALYWYRQSLGQGPEFLIYFQGTGAADDSGLPNDRFFAVRPEGSVSTLKIQRTERGDSAVYLCASSLTGSTGELFFGEGSRLTVL.

The chain combines TRBV4-1 with TRBJ2-1; 7 nucleotides align to TRBD2. V was clipped by 2 bases and J by 12 bases; unmatched bases: 16. This CDR3 has 16 amino acids. In germline, CDR1 is MGHRA, CDR2 YSYEKL. CDR3 sequence reads: CASSQLGLVGGSLQFF. The CDR3 nucleotides read TGCGCCAGCAGCCAACTCGGACTAGTGGGGGGGTCTCTGCAGTTCTTC.

The V gene is TRBV7-9, the J gene TRBJ2-2; the match to TRBD1 covers 9 bases. Germline V lookup: CDR1 SEHNR, CDR2 FQNEAQ (reference sequence). V lost 7 bases, J lost 6 bases, and 9 bases stayed unmatched. The CDR3 is 15 residues long. The CDR3 DNA is TGTGCCAGCACTAGGACAGGGGAAAGCTCCGGGGAGCTGTTTTTT. It is translated as CASTRTGESSGELFF.

The chain recombines TRBV4-3 with TRBJ2-7; 8 bases map to TRBD1. The CDR3 runs 14 residues. The germline V gene encodes CDR1 LGHNA and CDR2 YSLEER. V gave up 1 base and J gave up 6 bases; unmatched junction bases: 5. The DNA for the CDR3 is TGCGCCAGCAGCCAAGGCCCAGGGGGCCTCGAGCAGTACTTC. Residues: CASSQGPGGLEQYF.

This clone has just one count. The CDR3 sequence is CAWSVQFPAGDYEQYF. CDR3 nucleotide sequence: TGTGCCTGGAGTGTACAGTTCCCAGCGGGAGACTACGAGCAGTACTTC. The J gene is TRBJ2-7, the V gene TRBV30, with 8 bases fitting TRBD2. The V segment lost 0 bases and the J segment 3 bases; nucleotides outside the gene matches: 10. The CDR3 extends over 16 amino acids. Germline assignment: CDR1 GTSNPN and CDR2 SVGIG (reference sequence).

Details on this clone: Distinct nucleotide sequences in the sample also encode this CDR3. The chain carries TRBV5-4 and TRBJ1-2; D unresolved. The CDR3 runs 13 residues. The V gene's germline CDR1 is SGHNT and CDR2 YYREEE (reference sequence). V lost 5 bases to trimming and J lost 3 bases, with 11 bases between them. CDR3 coding DNA: TGTGCCAGCAGTTTTCGGGGTGACTATGGCTACACCTTC. This sequence encodes CASSFRGDYGYTF. The variable domain in full, completed from reference TRBV5-4 and TRBJ1-2, reads ETGVTQSPTHLIKTRGQQVTLRCSSQSGHNTVSWYQQALGQGPQFIFQYYREEENGRGNFPPRFSGLQFPNYSSELNVNALELDDSALYLCASSFRGDYGYTFGSGTRLTVV.

This chain links TRBV4-1 with TRBJ1-1, with 10 bases aligning to TRBD1. Looked up from germline, CDR1 is MGHRA and CDR2 is YSYEKL. The CDR3 length is 14 residues. Germline trimming cut 4 bases from V and 6 bases from J; bases unmatched to any gene: 5. CDR3 sequence: CASSRGQGVPEAFF. CDR3 coding DNA: TGCGCCAGCAGCCGTGGACAGGGGGTACCTGAAGCTTTCTTT.

This clone was recorded once. The CDR3 protein is CASTEGAGAYNEQFF. The DNA for the CDR3 is TGTGCCAGCACCGAGGGAGCGGGTGCCTACAATGAGCAGTTCTTC. This chain uses TRBV9 with TRBJ2-1; D perhaps matches TRBD2 (6 bases). V was shortened by 6 bases and J by 2 bases, with 15 bases between the two germline ends. This CDR3 has 15 residues. Germline CDR1 SGDLS, CDR2 YYNGEE. Drawing the rest from reference TRBV9 and TRBJ2-1, the complete variable domain is DSGVTQTPKHLITATGQRVTLRCSPRSGDLSVYWYQQSLDQGLQFLIQYYNGEERAKGNILERFSAQQFPDLHSELNLSSLELGDSALYFCASTEGAGAYNEQFFGPGTRLTVL.

The chain couples TRBV6-1 to TRBJ1-1; D call uncertain. V lost 2 bases to trimming and J lost 1 base, with 14 bases between them. Germline CDR1 MNHNS, CDR2 SASEGT. The CDR3 has 16 amino acids. The chain's CDR3 is CASSEPAGKTNTEAFF. The CDR3, as DNA: TGTGCCAGCAGTGAACCGGCGGGAAAAACGAACACTGAAGCTTTCTTT.

This clone was seen more than once but under ten times. The rearrangement uses TRBV9 and TRBJ2-3, with TRBD2 as a possible D gene (5 bases). Germline V CDR1 and CDR2: SGDLS, YYNGEE. This CDR3 is 16 amino acids long. V lost 0 bases and J lost 2, with 13 bases in between. The CDR3 DNA follows: TGTGCCAGCAGCGTAGGAGGGAGAGGGCCCACAGATACGCAGTATTTT. This sequence encodes CASSVGGRGPTDTQYF.

The V gene is TRBV13, the J gene TRBJ1-2, with D possibly TRBD1 on 5 matching bases. The CDR3 is 14 amino acids. V was pared by 3 bases and J by 8 bases, with 16 bases between. The germline CDR1 and CDR2 sequences are PRHDT and FYEKMQ (reference sequence). CDR3 coding DNA: TGTGCCAGCAGCTTTCAGGGCCCGCAAAGGGGCTACACCTTC. It yields the protein CASSFQGPQRGYTF. The entire variable domain, with the rest obtained from reference TRBV13 and TRBJ1-2, is as follows: AAGVIQSPRHLIKEKRETATLKCYPIPRHDTVYWYQQGPGQDPQFLISFYEKMQSDKGSIPDRFSAQQFSDYHSELNMSSLELGDSALYFCASSFQGPQRGYTFGSGTRLTVV.

This clone was seen a handful of times. V usage is TRBV7-2 and J usage is TRBJ1-1; D gene unclear. From germline, CDR1 is SGHTA and CDR2 FQGNSA. The CDR3 is 13 residues long. The ends were cut back, 5 bases at V and 3 bases at J, with 10 bases in the middle. The CDR3 loop is CASSPEGYTEAFF. For the CDR3, the DNA is TGTGCCAGCAGCCCGGAGGGATACACTGAAGCTTTCTTT.

The chain uses TRBV28 and TRBJ2-1; TRBD2 matches 14 bases. From germline, CDR1 is MDHEN and CDR2 SYDVKM. V was pared by 4 bases and J by 2 bases, with 13 bases of the junction left unmatched. The CDR3 runs to 20 residues. CDR3 DNA: TGTGCCAGCAGTTCTCCCCCCGGGACTAGCGGGAGCAGTCCCTACAATGAGCAGTTCTTC. This codes for CASSSPPGTSGSSPYNEQFF. Complete variable domain (other parts from reference TRBV28 and TRBJ2-1): DVKVTQSSRYLVKRTGEKVFLECVQDMDHENMFWYRQDPGLGLRLIYFSYDVKMKEKGDIPEGYSVSREKKERFSLILESASTNQTSMYLCASSSPPGTSGSSPYNEQFFGPGTRLTVL.

The J gene is TRBJ2-5, the V gene TRBV7-9, with 7 bases identical to TRBD2. The CDR3 spans 14 residues. V shed 11 bases, J shed 3 bases, and the junction held 12 bases outside the gene matches. Germline CDR1 is SEHNR and CDR2 is FQNEAQ (reference sequence). This CDR3 reads CAVKRSGGEETQYF. The CDR3 nucleotides are TGTGCCGTCAAGAGGAGTGGGGGGGAAGAGACCCAGTACTTC.

V is TRBV7-9 and J is TRBJ2-7; the D gene is possibly TRBD2 (7 bases). The CDR3 has 14 residues. CDR1 is SEHNR and CDR2 is FQNEAQ in the germline V gene (reference sequence). V dropped 5 bases and J dropped 4 bases, with 15 bases sitting between them. The CDR3 sequence is CASSPSGGAYEQYF. The CDR3, as DNA: TGTGCCAGCAGCCCAAGTGGGGGGGCGTACGAGCAGTACTTC.

V and J are TRBV13 and TRBJ1-2, with D maybe TRBD1 (6 bases). Germline CDR1 is PRHDT and CDR2 is FYEKMQ (reference sequence). V lost 8 bases and J 1 base, leaving 17 bases between the germline ends. This CDR3 has 15 residues. CDR3 coding DNA: TGTGCCAGCTCTACGAGGGGGGACTATAACTATGGCTACACCTTC. Amino acid sequence: CASSTRGDYNYGYTF.

J is TRBJ2-7 and V is TRBV9, with D possibly TRBD2 on 6 matching bases. There are 13 residues in the CDR3. From germline, CDR1 is SGDLS and CDR2 YYNGEE. V was trimmed by 4 bases and J by 0 bases, leaving 8 bases between them. The CDR3 reads CASSTGSSYEQYF. DNA of the CDR3: TGTGCCAGCAGCACCGGGAGCTCCTACGAGCAGTACTTC.

The chain carries TRBV7-9 and TRBJ2-1; perhaps TRBD2 as D (6 bases). V dropped 5 bases and J dropped 3 bases, with 20 bases sitting between them. This CDR3 is 17 amino acids long. Germline CDR1 and CDR2: SEHNR and FQNEAQ (reference sequence). Here the CDR3 reads CASSHRTGGKDYNEQFF. DNA for the CDR3: TGTGCCAGCAGCCACAGGACCGGCGGGAAAGACTACAATGAGCAGTTCTTC.